This T cell receptor beta chain was identified during a study of T cells after yellow fever vaccination. The CDR3 is 18 residues long. V was clipped by 0 bases and J by 5 bases, with 22 bases between them. Germline CDR1 reads LNHNV; CDR2 reads YYDKDF (reference sequence). TCRdb re-analysed the 5' RACE reads in MiXCR, keeping a single row per CDR3 protein. The sample includes approximately 180,000 distinct CDR3 sequences, approximately 6.2% seen only once; the top ten take 2.9%. At least ten counts were recorded for this clonotype. Sequenced here: CD4+ T cells sorted from PBMCs, sampled on the day of the first yellow fever vaccination. The V and J genes are TRBV15 and TRBJ1-2; D gene unclear. The sequence derives from a man between 18 and 35 years old who received the YFV17D yellow fever vaccine. The CDR3 region has the DNA TGTGCCACCAGCAGAGAAAGAGGCAGCTCTTCCACTTGGTATGGCTACACCTTC. Translating gives CATSRERGSSSTWYGYTF.